These 5 T cell receptor beta chains were sequenced from one sample in a study of control samples from healthy donors and cancer patients. Profiled with immunoSEQ multiplex PCR; TCRdb holds only in-frame clones, not every one. Of fewer than 200,000 clones detected, around nine tenths appear once; the ten largest clones hold about 1.4%. Sequences were obtained from blood. These receptors were obtained from a man aged 25 to 40 in good health.

The chain recombines TRBV6-6 with TRBJ1-4; D not resolved. Germline V gives CDR1 MNHNY, CDR2 SVGAGI (reference sequence). Trimming stripped 6 bases from V and 3 bases from J, with 11 bases between. This CDR3 has 14 residues. CDR3 sequence: CASSPLRPNEKLFF. CDR3 coding DNA: TGTGCCAGCAGCCCACTCCGACCTAATGAAAAACTGTTTTTT.

The rearrangement links TRBV30 to TRBJ2-6; possibly TRBD1 for D (6 bases). Trimming left V 5 bases short and J 0 bases short, with 8 bases between. The CDR3 runs to 14 residues. Germline CDR1 reads GTSNPN; CDR2 reads SVGIG (reference sequence). The CDR3 is CAWQGSSGANVLTF. The CDR3 coding sequence is TGTGCCTGGCAGGGGAGCTCTGGGGCCAACGTCCTGACTTTC. The full variable domain, with the rest looked up from reference TRBV30 and TRBJ2-6, is SQTIHQWPATLVQPVGSPLSLECTVEGTSNPNLYWYRQAAGRGLQLLFYSVGIGQISSEVPQNLSASRPQDRQFILSSKKLLLSDSGFYLCAWQGSSGANVLTFGAGSRLTVL.

CDR3 DNA: TGTGCCAGCAGTTTAGTCGGGGGTTGGCGTGAGCAGTTCTTC. Its protein is CASSLVGGWREQFF. The chain recombines TRBV28 with TRBJ2-1; a weak D match, TRBD2 (6 bases). V was pared by 2 bases and J by 9 bases, with 14 bases between. This CDR3 is built from 14 residues. Germline V gene sequence: CDR1 MDHEN, CDR2 SYDVKM.

This rearrangement joins TRBV5-1 to TRBJ2-2; D is uncertain. CDR1 and CDR2 (germline): SGHRS, YFSETQ. CDR3 length: 15 residues. Trimming removed 4 bases from V and 1 base from J, with 11 bases in between. The CDR3 reads CASSPVKVNTGELFF. The CDR3 coding sequence is TGCGCCAGCAGCCCCGTGAAGGTGAACACCGGGGAGCTGTTTTTT. The variable domain in full, completed from reference TRBV5-1 and TRBJ2-2, reads KAGVTQTPRYLIKTRGQQVTLSCSPISGHRSVSWYQQTPGQGLQFLFEYFSETQRNKGNFPGRFSGRQFSNSRSEMNVSTLELGDSALYLCASSPVKVNTGELFFGEGSRLTVL.

The chain employs TRBV6-5 and TRBJ1-1; tentatively, D is TRBD1 (6 bases). Germline lookup yields CDR1 MNHEY and CDR2 SVGAGI. CDR3 size: 13 residues. Trimming removed 5 bases at V and 4 bases at J, with 11 bases between. CDR3 sequence reads: CASSPGAGTEAFF. For the CDR3, the DNA is TGTGCCAGCAGTCCAGGGGCGGGCACTGAAGCTTTCTTT.